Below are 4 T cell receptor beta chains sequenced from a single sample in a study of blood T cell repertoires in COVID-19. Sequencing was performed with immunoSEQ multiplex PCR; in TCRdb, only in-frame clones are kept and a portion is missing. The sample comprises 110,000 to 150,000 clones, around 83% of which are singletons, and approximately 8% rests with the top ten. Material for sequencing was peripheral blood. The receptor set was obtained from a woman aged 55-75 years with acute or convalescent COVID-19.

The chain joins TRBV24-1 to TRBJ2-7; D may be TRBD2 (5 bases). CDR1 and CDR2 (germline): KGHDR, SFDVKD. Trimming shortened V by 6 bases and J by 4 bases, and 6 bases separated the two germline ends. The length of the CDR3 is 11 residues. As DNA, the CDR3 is TGTGCCACCAGTTCGGGATACGAGCAGTACTTC. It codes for CATSSGYEQYF.

CDR3: CASSVAGRTDTQYF. The DNA for the CDR3 is TGTGCCAGCAGTGTGGCAGGGCGCACAGATACGCAGTATTTT. The chain links TRBV2 to TRBJ2-3, with D possibly being TRBD1 (5 bases). Germline CDR1 and CDR2: SNHLY and FYNNEI. Trimming took 4 bases from V and 1 from J, leaving 9 bases between them. The length of the CDR3 is 14 residues. Looking up the rest from reference TRBV2 and TRBJ2-3 gives the full variable domain: EPEVTQTPSHQVTQMGQEVILRCVPISNHLYFYWYRQILGQKVEFLVSFYNNEISEKSEIFDDQFSVERPDGSNFTLKIRSTKLEDSAMYFCASSVAGRTDTQYFGPGTRLTVL.

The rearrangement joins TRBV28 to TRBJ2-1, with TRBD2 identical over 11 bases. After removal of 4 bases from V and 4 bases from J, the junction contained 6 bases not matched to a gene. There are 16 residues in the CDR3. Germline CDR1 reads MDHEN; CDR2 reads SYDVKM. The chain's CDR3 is CASSSSSGGPYNEQFF. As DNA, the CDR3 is TGTGCCAGCAGTTCCTCTAGCGGGGGGCCATACAATGAGCAGTTCTTC.

Written as DNA, the CDR3 is TGTGCCAGTAGCGGGGGGGCATACACAGATACGCAGTATTTT. Protein: CASSGGAYTDTQYF. V and J are TRBV19 and TRBJ2-3; the match to TRBD2 covers 8 bases. Trimming at V came to 6 bases and at J to 2 bases, leaving 4 bases not matched to a gene. Germline V gene lookup returns CDR1 LNHDA and CDR2 SQIVND (reference sequence). The CDR3 extends over 14 amino acids.